Each of the 21 T cell receptor beta chains below was sequenced from the same sample in a study of early T cells in non-severe SARS-CoV-2 infection. Each CDR3 protein gets one entry after TCRdb re-called the 5' RACE reads with MiXCR. The profile shows under 70,000 distinct CDR3 sequences, 9.5% to 13% of them singletons. The sequenced sample was whole blood. The receptors were gathered from an adult who was a healthcare worker with PCR-confirmed SARS-CoV-2 infection or an uninfected control (not recorded which).

The sample holds many counts of this clonotype. V is TRBV15 and J is TRBJ1-4; weak D call: TRBD1 (5 bases). The germline V gene has CDR1 LNHNV and CDR2 YYDKDF (reference sequence). Trimming left V 5 bases short and J 4 bases short, with 17 bases between. The CDR3 is 16 residues long. CDR3 residues: CATSGFDGTGNEKLFF. As DNA, the CDR3 is TGTGCCACCAGCGGATTCGACGGGACGGGTAATGAAAAACTGTTTTTT.

V and J are TRBV6-2 or TRBV6-3 and TRBJ2-2, with TRBD2 as a possible D gene (5 bases). The V end was cut by 5 bases, the J end by 2 bases, with 9 bases between. The CDR3 length is 14 residues. Germline CDR1 and CDR2: MNHEY and SVGEGT. The CDR3 region has the DNA TGTGCCAGCAGTGGGGAGCTTAACACCGGGGAGCTGTTTTTT. Protein: CASSGELNTGELFF.

Many counts were recorded for this clonotype. The CDR3 bases are TGTGCCAGCAGTTACAGGAGGGCGGGGAACACTGAAGCTTTCTTT. Translated, it gives CASSYRRAGNTEAFF. V is TRBV6-5 and J is TRBJ1-1; no definite D call. V dropped 2 bases and J dropped 1 base, with 11 bases sitting between them. Germline CDR1 is MNHEY and CDR2 is SVGAGI. The CDR3 runs to 15 residues.

At least ten counts were recorded for this clonotype. The V gene is TRBV19, the J gene TRBJ2-1, with TRBD2 matching over 10 bases. The CDR3 runs 15 residues. J gave up 9 bases and V 4 bases, and 9 bases lay outside the gene matches. Germline loops: CDR1 LNHDA, CDR2 SQIVND (reference sequence). CDR3: CASSSQAGGPLEQFF. The CDR3 DNA reads as TGTGCCAGTAGTAGCCAAGCGGGAGGGCCCCTTGAGCAGTTCTTC.

This clonotype was seen repeatedly, ten times or more. This chain uses TRBV19 with TRBJ1-4; possible D gene TRBD1, 5 bases. Deletions cut 5 bases from V and 4 bases from J, with 8 bases between. Germline V gene data show CDR1 as LNHDA and CDR2 as SQIVND (reference sequence). The CDR3 runs 13 residues. CDR3 coding DNA: TGTGCCAGTAGTTCGCAGGGTAATGAAAAACTGTTTTTT. This translates into CASSSQGNEKLFF.

Of note for this clonotype: This may be a read error, as it is one base from a much larger clone. This chain joins TRBV27 and TRBJ2-7; D is possibly TRBD2 (5 bases). This CDR3 region has 16 residues. The V gene's germline CDR1 is MNHEY and CDR2 SMNVEV (reference sequence). The CDR3 region is CASSFSRTPTSYERYF. In nucleotides, the CDR3 is TGTGCCAGCAGTTTTAGTCGGACTCCGACTTCCTACGAGCGGTACTTC.

This clonotype has more than one count but fewer than ten. CDR3 sequence (DNA): TGCGCCAGTCGGGACAGGGGAAGGTACAATGAGCAGTTCTTC. Protein product: CASRDRGRYNEQFF. The V and J genes are TRBV5-1 and TRBJ2-1; 10 bases agree with TRBD1. V dropped 8 bases and J dropped 4; count of bases not matched to a gene: 6. This CDR3 comprises 14 residues. CDR1 and CDR2 from the germline V gene are SGHRS and YFSETQ.

This clonotype has ten or more counts. The rearrangement links TRBV5-5 to TRBJ2-1; possible D gene TRBD1, 5 bases. Trimming shortened V by 0 bases and J by 4 bases, and 14 bases separated the two germline ends. Germline CDR1 reads SGHKS; CDR2 reads YYEKEE (reference sequence). The CDR3 extends over 16 amino acids. The CDR3 nucleotides read TGTGCCAGCAGCTTGGCGCCAGGTGGGGCTTACAATGAGCAGTTCTTC. Translation gives CASSLAPGGAYNEQFF.

CDR3 loop: CASSYSGRRNTEAFF. The CDR3 nucleotides read TGTGCCAGCAGTTACTCCGGCCGCAGGAACACTGAAGCTTTCTTT. The chain joins TRBV6-2 or TRBV6-3 to TRBJ1-1; the D is unclear. In germline, CDR1 is MNHEY, CDR2 SVGEGT. V was cut by 0 bases and J by 1 base, with 9 bases left in between. The CDR3 has 15 residues.

This clonotype was counted many times. The chain combines TRBV6-6 with TRBJ1-3; D unresolved. With 5 bases removed from V and 4 bases from J, the gap between germline ends came to 15 bases. Looked up from germline, CDR1 is MNHNY and CDR2 is SVGAGI (reference sequence). There are 15 residues in the CDR3. The CDR3 bases are TGTGCCAGCAGTCCCAGGTTGCTGGGAGGAAACACCATATATTTT. Residues: CASSPRLLGGNTIYF.

Many counts were recorded for this clonotype. The rearrangement uses TRBV7-9 and TRBJ2-7; 7 bases map to TRBD1. Trimming at V came to 3 bases and at J to 5 bases, leaving 7 bases not matched to a gene. Germline assignment: CDR1 SEHNR and CDR2 FQNEAQ (reference sequence). The CDR3 totals 14 residues. This CDR3 reads CASSLGDRGHEQYF. CDR3 DNA sequence: TGTGCCAGCAGCTTGGGGGACAGAGGCCACGAGCAGTACTTC.

This clonotype was detected many times. The rearrangement uses TRBV19 and TRBJ2-7, with no clear D. Germline V gene lookup returns CDR1 LNHDA and CDR2 SQIVND (reference sequence). Trimming stripped 3 bases from V and 5 bases from J, with 17 bases between. The CDR3 length is 15 residues. The CDR3 protein is CASSIGSRLGNEQYF. The CDR3 DNA is TGTGCCAGTAGTATCGGGTCTCGCCTAGGAAACGAGCAGTACTTC.

In its sample, this clonotype was seen many times. The gene calls are TRBV28 and TRBJ1-2, with D hard to call. Trimming took off 6 bases at V and 4 bases at J, with 6 bases between the two ends. CDR3 length: 11 amino acids. Germline V gene sequence: CDR1 MDHEN, CDR2 SYDVKM. The CDR3 loop reads CASSHGYGYTF. In DNA, the CDR3 is TGTGCCAGCAGCCACGGCTATGGCTACACCTTC.

In this sample, this clonotype turned up many times. The CDR3 is CASSRTGTGNEKLFF. CDR3 bases: TGTGCCAGCTCACGGACCGGGACGGGTAATGAAAAACTGTTTTTT. The gene calls are TRBV18 and TRBJ1-4, with D possibly being TRBD1 (5 bases). V was cut by 4 bases and J by 4 bases, with 13 bases left in between. The CDR3 covers 15 residues. Germline CDR1 reads KGHSH; CDR2 reads LQKENI.

V and J are TRBV11-2 and TRBJ2-1; D is undetermined. Trimming removed 1 base from V and 12 bases from J, with 10 bases in between. Germline values: CDR1 SGHAT, CDR2 FQNNGV. The CDR3 sequence is 12 residues long. The CDR3 region has the DNA TGTGCCAGCAGCTTAGTTGATCCCTGGCAGTTCTTC. Protein product: CASSLVDPWQFF.

In this sample, this clonotype turned up a few times. The V and J genes are TRBV4-1 and TRBJ1-1; no clear D gene. Germline V lookup: CDR1 MGHRA, CDR2 YSYEKL. The V end was cut by 3 bases, the J end by 0 bases, with 5 bases between. The CDR3 is 13 amino acids. The DNA for the CDR3 is TGCGCCAGCAGCCACCCGTTGAACACTGAAGCTTTCTTT. Encoded protein: CASSHPLNTEAFF.

Regarding this clonotype: Germline is not matched at one junction end, which may reflect a read error. The rearrangement uses TRBV29-1 and TRBJ2-3; the D is unclear. Germline CDR1 is SQVTM and CDR2 is ANQGSEA. The CDR3 consists of 13 residues. The CDR3 here is CSAEGPSTDTQYF. The CDR3 DNA sequence: TGCAGCGCTGAAGGACCTAGCACAGATACGCAGTATTTT.

This clonotype came up many times. V gene TRBV18 combines with J gene TRBJ2-4; D not resolved. This CDR3 region has 15 residues. Trimming removed 3 bases at V and 0 bases at J, with 9 bases between. Germline CDR1 and CDR2: KGHSH and LQKENI. This CDR3 is CASSPESVAKNIQYF. In DNA form, the CDR3 reads TGTGCCAGCTCACCGGAGTCAGTAGCCAAAAACATTCAGTACTTC.

The chain employs TRBV12-3 or TRBV12-4 and TRBJ2-1; D unresolved. The CDR3 covers 13 residues. Trimming cost V 6 bases and J 5 bases, with 11 bases left between them. CDR3 nucleotide sequence: TGTGCCAGCAGCCTCAGAGGACACAATGAGCAGTTCTTC. Translation: CASSLRGHNEQFF.

This clonotype came up a few times. The chain employs TRBV12-3 or TRBV12-4 and TRBJ2-1; D ambiguous. Trimming shortened V by 5 bases and J by 0 bases, and 14 bases separated the two germline ends. CDR3 length: 16 amino acids. The CDR3 sequence is CASSRMWGSSYNEQFF. The CDR3 DNA sequence: TGTGCCAGCAGTAGGATGTGGGGAAGCTCCTACAATGAGCAGTTCTTC.

The rearrangement joins TRBV12-3 or TRBV12-4 to TRBJ1-5; 7 nucleotides line up with TRBD1. V was pared by 4 bases and J by 5 bases, with 8 bases of the junction left unmatched. There are 15 residues in the CDR3. The CDR3 coding sequence is TGTGCCAGCAGTTCAACCGGGACAGCTTATCAGCCCCAGCATTTT. Residues: CASSSTGTAYQPQHF.